The TCR beta chain described here comes from a study of T cells expressing NK-cell markers. TCRdb re-called the 5' RACE reads and shows each CDR3 protein once, DNA omitted. The table for this sample gives hundreds of thousands of distinct CDR3 sequences. This CDR3 region has 14 residues. This TCR was sampled from a woman aged 18-70 years in good health. Sequencing used blood T cells: a sorted CD56 or NKG2C T cell subset, CD4+ or CD8+ T cells, or bulk PBMC T cells (not recorded which). This chain connects TRBV12-3 or TRBV12-4 to TRBJ1-1; with no DNA, the TCRdb D assignment of TRBD1 cannot be verified. The CDR3 region is CASSDRRVDTEAFF.